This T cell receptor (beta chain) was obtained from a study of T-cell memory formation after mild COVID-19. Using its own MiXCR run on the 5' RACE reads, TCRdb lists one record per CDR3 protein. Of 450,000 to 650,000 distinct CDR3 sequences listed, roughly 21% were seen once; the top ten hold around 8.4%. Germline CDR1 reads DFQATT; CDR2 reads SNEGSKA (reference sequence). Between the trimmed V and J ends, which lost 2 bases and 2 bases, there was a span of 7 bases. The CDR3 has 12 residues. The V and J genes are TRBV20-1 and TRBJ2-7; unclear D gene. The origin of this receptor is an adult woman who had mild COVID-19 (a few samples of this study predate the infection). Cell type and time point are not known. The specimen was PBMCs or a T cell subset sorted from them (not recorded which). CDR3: CSARQVPYEQYF. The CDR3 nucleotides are TGCAGTGCTAGACAGGTCCCCTACGAGCAGTACTTC.